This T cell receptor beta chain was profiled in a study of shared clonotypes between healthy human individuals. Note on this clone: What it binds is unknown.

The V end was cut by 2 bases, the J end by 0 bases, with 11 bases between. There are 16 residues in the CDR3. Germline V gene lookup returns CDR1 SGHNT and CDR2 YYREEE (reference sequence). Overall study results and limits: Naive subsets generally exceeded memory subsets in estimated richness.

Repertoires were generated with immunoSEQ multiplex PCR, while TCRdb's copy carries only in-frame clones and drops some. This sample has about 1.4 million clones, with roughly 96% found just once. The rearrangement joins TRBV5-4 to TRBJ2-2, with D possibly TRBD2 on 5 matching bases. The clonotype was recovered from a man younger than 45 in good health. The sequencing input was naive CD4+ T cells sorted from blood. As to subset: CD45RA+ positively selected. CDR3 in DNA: TGTGCCAGCAGCTTTCAGCGGTCCTCGAACACCGGGGAGCTGTTTTTT. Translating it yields CASSFQRSSNTGELFF. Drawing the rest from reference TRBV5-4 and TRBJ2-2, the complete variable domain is ETGVTQSPTHLIKTRGQQVTLRCSSQSGHNTVSWYQQALGQGPQFIFQYYREEENGRGNFPPRFSGLQFPNYSSELNVNALELDDSALYLCASSFQRSSNTGELFFGEGSRLTVL.